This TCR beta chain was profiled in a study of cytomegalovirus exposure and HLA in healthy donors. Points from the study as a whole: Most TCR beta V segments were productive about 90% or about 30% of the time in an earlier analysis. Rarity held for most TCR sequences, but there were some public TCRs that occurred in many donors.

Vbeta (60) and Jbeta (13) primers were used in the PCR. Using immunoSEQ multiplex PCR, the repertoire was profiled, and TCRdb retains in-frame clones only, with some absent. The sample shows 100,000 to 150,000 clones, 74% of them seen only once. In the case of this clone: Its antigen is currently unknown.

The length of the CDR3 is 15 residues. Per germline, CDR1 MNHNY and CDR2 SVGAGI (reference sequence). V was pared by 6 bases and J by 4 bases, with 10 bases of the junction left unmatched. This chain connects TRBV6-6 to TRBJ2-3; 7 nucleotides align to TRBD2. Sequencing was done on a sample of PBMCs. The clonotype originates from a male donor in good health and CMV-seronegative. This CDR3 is CASSPIAGQADTQYF. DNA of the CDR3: TGTGCCAGCAGCCCGATAGCGGGTCAAGCAGATACGCAGTATTTT.